This T cell receptor beta chain is drawn from a study of cytomegalovirus exposure and HLA in healthy donors. Overall study results and limits: Among the CMV-associated chains, three were confirmed in vitro as specific for CMV antigens. The authors enumerated over 150 TCR beta chains as linked to cytomegalovirus. Some public TCRs appeared in many individuals, while most sequences were rare.

Comments on this clone: Its antigen is not identified.

Assay: immunoSEQ multiplex PCR; the TCRdb copy retains only in-frame clones and omits some. The sample holds over 150,000 clones; approximately 86% are singletons and the top ten take 20% to 25%. Germline V lookup: CDR1 SGDLS, CDR2 YYNGEE. V was pared by 0 bases and J by 4 bases, with 8 bases of the junction left unmatched. The CDR3 contains 16 residues. The donors formed part of the approximately 120-subject validation cohort, distinct from the roughly 700-subject first cohort. This chain connects TRBV9 to TRBJ2-7; 9 bases are a match to TRBD2. Source material: PBMCs. This TCR derives from a man aged 18 to 29 in good health and CMV-seropositive. In nucleotides, the CDR3 is TGTGCCAGCAGCGTAGGTCCTAGCGGGAAAGCTTACGAGCAGTACTTC. It codes for CASSVGPSGKAYEQYF.